This entry is about one TCR beta chain. This sample was taken from a study of blood T cell repertoires in COVID-19. Sequencing was performed with immunoSEQ multiplex PCR; in TCRdb, only in-frame clones are kept and a portion is missing. The sample contains approximately 240,000 clones, 85% of which appear only once. V lost 1 base to trimming and J lost 8 bases, with 12 bases between them. The CDR3 runs to 15 residues. Per the germline V gene, CDR1 is LGHDT and CDR2 is YNNKEL (reference sequence). Sequenced input: peripheral blood. The chain is built from TRBV3-1 (or the pseudogene TRBV3-2) and TRBJ1-6, with D possibly matching TRBD1 (5 bases). The clonotype originates from a man aged 50-60 years who had recovered from COVID-19. As DNA, the CDR3 is TGTGCCAGCAGCCAAGGTGGCAGGGTGTATTCACCCCTCCACTTT. It codes for CASSQGGRVYSPLHF.